Below, 2 T cell receptor beta chains from the same sample are listed, as sequenced in a study of cytomegalovirus exposure and HLA in healthy donors. Profiled with immunoSEQ multiplex PCR; TCRdb holds only in-frame clones, not every one. The profile shows about 54,000 clones, roughly nine tenths of them singletons. Sequencing was done on a sample of PBMCs. These receptors were obtained from a young woman in good health and CMV-seropositive.

The J gene is TRBJ2-7, the V gene TRBV7-3, with 7 nucleotides matching TRBD2. The CDR3 is 15 amino acids. V gave up 2 bases and J gave up 2 bases; unmatched junction bases: 6. Germline V lookup: CDR1 SGHTA, CDR2 FQGTGA. The CDR3 DNA follows: TGTGCCAGCAGCTTAGGGGGGGGTTCTCCCTACGAGCAGTACTTC. It yields the protein CASSLGGGSPYEQYF.

J is TRBJ1-2 and V is TRBV6-5; possible D gene TRBD1, 5 bases. V gave up 1 base and J gave up 2 bases, with 11 bases separating them. The germline gives CDR1 MNHEY, CDR2 SVGAGI. CDR3 length equals 15 residues. CDR3 sequence (DNA): TGTGCCAGCAGTTACTACGTGGGGCCCAACTATGGCTACACCTTC. Translated: CASSYYVGPNYGYTF.